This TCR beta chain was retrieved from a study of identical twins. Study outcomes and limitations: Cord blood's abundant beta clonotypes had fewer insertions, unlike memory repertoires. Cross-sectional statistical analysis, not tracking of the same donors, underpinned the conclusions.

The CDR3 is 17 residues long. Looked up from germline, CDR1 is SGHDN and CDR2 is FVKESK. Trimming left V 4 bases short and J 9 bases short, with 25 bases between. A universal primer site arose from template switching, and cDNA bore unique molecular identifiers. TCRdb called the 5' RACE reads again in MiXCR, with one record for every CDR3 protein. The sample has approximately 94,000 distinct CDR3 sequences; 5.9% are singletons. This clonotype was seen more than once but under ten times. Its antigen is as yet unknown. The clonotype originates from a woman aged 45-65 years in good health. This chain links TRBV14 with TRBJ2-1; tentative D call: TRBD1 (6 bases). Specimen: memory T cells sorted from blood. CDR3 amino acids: CASSLRTVFVDRGEQFF. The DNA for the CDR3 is TGTGCCAGCAGCCTGCGGACAGTATTCGTCGATCGCGGTGAGCAGTTCTTC.